Given below is one T cell receptor (beta chain) in context. The antigen this receptor binds is unknown. No much larger clone is present one base from it, and per-base qualities are unavailable. This sample was taken from a study of blood T cell repertoires in COVID-19 (TCRdb year 2020). About the investigation overall: The collaborator samples originated in the United States, Italy and Spain and spanned the acute and convalescent phases of COVID-19. The repertoires were made available in a free public database intended to serve as a resource for research on the immune response to SARS-CoV-2. HLA class I and class II types, where available, came from metadata supplied by the sample provider rather than from assay-based typing. A de-identified subject ID, COVID-19 status, age in years and sex were almost always included in the sample metadata. Deeply sampled blood TCRbeta repertoires from subjects exposed to, actively infected with, or recovered from COVID-19 were included in the dataset. Samples came from the ongoing ImmuneRACE study (first 160 participants) plus 1,254 subjects from 6 global collaborators. The prospective study material was composed of cDNA or gDNA derived from T cells, B-cell-depleted T cells, or PBMCs. Overall results and qualifications from the work: Clinical and demographic metadata were provided uncurated, with the amount varying by source and participant.

TCRbeta CDR3 regions were amplified from genomic DNA using the immunoSEQ Assay, a bias-controlled multiplex PCR. The source study handled its data this way. Nucleated cell counts per sample were estimated from amplification of reference gene primers within the assay. To quantify the absolute abundance of each unique TCRbeta CDR3 rearrangement, sequence reads were collapsed and filtered. For each sample, productive Simpson clonality was calculated as the square root of Simpson's diversity index over productive rearrangements. TCRdb retrieved this table from immuneACCESS and kept in-frame rearrangements only. Not all clones are present; in checked studies, unresolved V genes account for under half, and no reason is known for the remainder. The DNA gave D and trimming, while V, J and clone size come from that table. The sample table contains 120,000 to 150,000 clones; only one count was recorded for roughly 81% of them. The top ten constitute roughly 7.7% of the sample.

V lost 4 bases and J lost 2 bases; the stretch between them is 14 bases long. CDR1 and CDR2 (LGHDT, YNNKEL) derive from the germline V gene (reference sequence). There are 15 amino acids in the CDR3, from cysteine to phenylalanine inclusive. The CDR3 DNA has 45 bases and is translated from base 1. The collaborating institutions used their own protocols to collect whole blood in K2EDTA tubes. For TCRbeta analysis, collaborator samples were shipped as frozen whole blood, as isolated PBMCs, or as DNA extracted from either sample type. This sequence uses TRBV3-1 (or the pseudogene TRBV3-2) and TRBJ1-1; perhaps TRBD1 is the D gene, with 6 bases matching. Sequenced material: peripheral blood. The sequence was collected from a human donor with acute or convalescent COVID-19. The donor label of this sample is uncertain. The DNA sequence is as follows: TGTGCCAGCAGCCGCCTCGGGGGGGGCAACACTGAAGCTTTCTTT. Its amino acids are CASSRLGGGNTEAFF.